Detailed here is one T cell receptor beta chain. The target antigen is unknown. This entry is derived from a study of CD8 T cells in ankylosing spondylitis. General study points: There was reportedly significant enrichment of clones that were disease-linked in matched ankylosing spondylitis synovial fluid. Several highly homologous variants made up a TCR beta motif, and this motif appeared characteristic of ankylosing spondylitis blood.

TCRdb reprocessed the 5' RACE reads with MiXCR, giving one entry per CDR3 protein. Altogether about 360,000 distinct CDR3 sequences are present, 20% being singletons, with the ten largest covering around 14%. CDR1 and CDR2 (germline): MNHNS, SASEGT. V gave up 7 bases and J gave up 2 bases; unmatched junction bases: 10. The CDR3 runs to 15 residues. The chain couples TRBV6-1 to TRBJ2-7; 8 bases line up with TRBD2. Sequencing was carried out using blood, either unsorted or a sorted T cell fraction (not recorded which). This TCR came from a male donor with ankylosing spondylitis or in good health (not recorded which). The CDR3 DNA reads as TGTGCCAGCAACCAAGCGGGGGACGGCCCCTACGAGCAGTACTTC. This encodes CASNQAGDGPYEQYF.